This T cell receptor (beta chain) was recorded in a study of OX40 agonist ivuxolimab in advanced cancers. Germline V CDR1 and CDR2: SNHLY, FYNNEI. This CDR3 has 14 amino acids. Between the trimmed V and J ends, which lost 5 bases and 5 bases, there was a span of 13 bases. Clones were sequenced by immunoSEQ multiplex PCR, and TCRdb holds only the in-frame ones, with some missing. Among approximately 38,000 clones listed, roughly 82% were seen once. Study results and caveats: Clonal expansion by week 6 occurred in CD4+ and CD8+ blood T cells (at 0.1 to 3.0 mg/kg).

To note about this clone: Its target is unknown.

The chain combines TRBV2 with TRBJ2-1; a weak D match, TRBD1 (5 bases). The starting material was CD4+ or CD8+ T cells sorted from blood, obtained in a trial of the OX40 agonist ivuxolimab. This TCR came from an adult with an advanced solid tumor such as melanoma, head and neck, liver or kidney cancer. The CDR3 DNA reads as TGTGCCAGCAGTCGACAGCCAGTTGACAATGAGCAGTTCTTC. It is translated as CASSRQPVDNEQFF.